This TCR beta chain was recovered during a study of blood T cell repertoires in COVID-19. Study at large: The United States, Italy and Spain supplied acute and convalescent COVID-19 samples. Sample material is recorded as cDNA or gDNA derived from T cells, B-cell-depleted T cells, or PBMCs.

In the authors' workflow: By means of reference gene primer amplification, nucleated cell counts were estimated. Libraries were prepared by immunoSEQ multiplex PCR; TCRdb keeps only in-frame clonotypes and omits some of them. Clone size and V and J calls were adopted from that table, with D and trimming inferred from the DNA. This sample has around 370,000 clones, with around 90% found just once. With 1 base clipped from V and 4 bases from J, the junction kept 13 bases outside the gene matches. Germline V gene lookup returns CDR1 MDHEN and CDR2 SYDVKM. CDR3 length: 18 amino acids. Material for sequencing was peripheral blood. The rearrangement joins TRBV28 to TRBJ1-5; 7 nucleotides align to TRBD1. The receptor was isolated from a man between 18 and 35 years old with active or convalescent COVID-19. Here the CDR3 DNA reads TGTGCCAGCAGTTTATTTGAACTCTTACAGGGGATTAATCAGCCCCAGCATTTT. This sequence encodes CASSLFELLQGINQPQHF.